This T cell receptor (beta chain) was identified in a study of T cell repertoires in cytomegalovirus infection. As regards this clonotype: The antigen is not known.

The V gene end was trimmed by 2 bases and the J gene end by 5 bases; junction bases not matched to a gene: 5. Germline assignment: CDR1 MDHEN and CDR2 SYDVKM. The CDR3 consists of 15 residues. TCRdb fed the reads into MiXCR, producing one record per CDR3 protein. The data contain fewer than 950,000 distinct CDR3 sequences, around a third of them singletons. The receptor was isolated from a human donor in good health (CMV status not recorded). Some clones in this sample may be carry-over from other donors' samples. The gene calls are TRBV28 and TRBJ2-3; 9 bases match TRBD2. Material: cultured CD8+ T cells from PBMCs, obtained from culture after CMV antigen stimulation. DNA of the CDR3: TGTGCCAGCAGTTTAGGGCGGGGGGGGATAGATACGCAGTATTTT. Translation: CASSLGRGGIDTQYF.